The sequence of this T cell receptor beta chain was determined in a study of cytomegalovirus exposure and HLA in healthy donors. Participants comprised healthy donors of bone marrow. The length of the CDR3 is 13 residues. The V segment lost 7 bases and the J segment 4 bases; nucleotides outside the gene matches: 3. Germline V gene lookup returns CDR1 MNHEY and CDR2 SMNVEV (reference sequence). PCR was performed using 60 Vbeta and 13 Jbeta primers. Sequencing was performed with immunoSEQ multiplex PCR; in TCRdb, only in-frame clones are kept and a portion is missing. The table lists about 100,000 clones, over 60% of them singletons, with over 5% in the top ten.

Sample: PBMCs. This TCR was recovered from a female donor in good health and CMV-seropositive. V is TRBV27 and J is TRBJ2-1; 8 nucleotides line up with TRBD1. In DNA form, the CDR3 reads TGTGCCAGCACATGGACAGGGTACAATGAGCAGTTCTTC. Its translation: CASTWTGYNEQFF.